The 16 T cell receptor beta chains in this list originate from one sample, sequenced in a study of regulatory T cells in long-lasting Graves disease. Library construction for TCR beta used iRepertoire HTBI primers and Arm-PCR of CDR3 regions. Via MiXCR, TCRdb re-called the multiplex PCR reads, giving one row per CDR3 protein. The table records about 430,000 distinct CDR3 sequences, 20% to 25% of them present only once. Time point described: persistent/refractory GD, antithyroid drugs over 5 years with positive TRAb. PBMCs were the source of the RNA used for TCR sequencing. The material sequenced was peripheral blood mononuclear cells (PBMCs), taken when the disease was refractory, from a patient treated with antithyroid drugs. Receptors originate from a female donor with Graves disease.

The V and J genes are TRBV19 and TRBJ1-5; D is unresolved. The CDR3 contains 15 residues. Trimming pared 2 bases from V and 6 bases from J, leaving 14 bases between. CDR1 is LNHDA and CDR2 is SQIVND in the germline V gene (reference sequence). The CDR3: CASSINYPLRQPQHF. The CDR3 coding sequence is TGTGCCAGTAGTATAAATTATCCCCTCCGTCAGCCCCAGCATTTT.

The rearrangement joins TRBV30 to TRBJ2-2, with a possible D match to TRBD1 (6 bases). This CDR3 region has 14 residues. Trimming pared 4 bases from V and 3 bases from J, leaving 12 bases between. Germline values: CDR1 GTSNPN, CDR2 SVGIG (reference sequence). CDR3 DNA sequence: TGTGCCTGGAAACAGGGTGTTTACACCGGGGAGCTGTTTTTT. The encoded protein is CAWKQGVYTGELFF.

This clonotype was seen repeatedly, ten times or more. The CDR3 loop is CASSLTGKAGELFF. The CDR3 coding sequence is TGTGCCAGCAGCTTAACCGGGAAGGCCGGGGAGCTGTTTTTT. The chain has TRBV7-2 and TRBJ2-2, with a possible D match to TRBD2 (5 bases). Germline loops: CDR1 SGHTA, CDR2 FQGNSA. The CDR3 runs to 14 residues. V was trimmed by 2 bases and J by 6 bases, leaving 10 bases between them.

This clonotype is a singleton in its sample. DNA of the CDR3: TGTGCCAGCAGTACGGACAGGGAGGGAGACCAAGAGACCCAGTACTTC. This encodes CASSTDREGDQETQYF. The chain couples TRBV2 to TRBJ2-5, with D maybe TRBD1 (8 bases). Trimming took 5 bases from V and 0 from J, leaving 16 bases between them. This CDR3 is built from 16 residues. Germline CDR1 reads SNHLY; CDR2 reads FYNNEI.

This clonotype showed up just a few times. The chain recombines TRBV6-1 with TRBJ2-6, with unresolved D. This CDR3 comprises 13 residues. Germline V lookup: CDR1 MNHNS, CDR2 SASEGT. Trimming pared 7 bases from V and 0 bases from J, leaving 4 bases between. In DNA, the CDR3 is TGTGCCAGCATTATCTCTGGGGCCAACGTCCTGACTTTC. This codes for CASIISGANVLTF.

This clonotype was detected only a few times. The chain is built from TRBV24-1 and TRBJ1-1; TRBD1 might be the D (6 bases). Germline CDR1 KGHDR, CDR2 SFDVKD. Trimming removed 4 bases from V and 10 bases from J, with 15 bases in between. CDR3 size: 13 residues. The CDR3 bases are TGTGCCACCAGTGACCGACAGGTGAGCGGAGCTTTCTTT. Amino acids: CATSDRQVSGAFF.

This clonotype was found many times. This chain uses TRBV11-2 with TRBJ2-2; D possibly uses TRBD1 or TRBD2 (5 bases each). The CDR3 totals 14 residues. The germline V gene encodes CDR1 SGHAT and CDR2 FQNNGV. V was pared by 5 bases and J by 5 bases, with 12 bases between. This CDR3 is CASSPAEGTGELFF. The CDR3, as DNA: TGTGCCAGCAGCCCCGCTGAGGGGACCGGGGAGCTGTTTTTT.

This clonotype has just one count. V is TRBV10-3 and J is TRBJ1-2; D uncertain. The CDR3 is 12 amino acids. CDR1 is ENHRY, CDR2 SYGVKD, per germline. V dropped 7 bases and J dropped 6 bases, with 12 bases sitting between them. The CDR3 nucleotides are TGTGCCATCACCCAAGGGTCAGATGGCTACACCTTC. Encoded protein: CAITQGSDGYTF.

This clonotype occurred many times. The chain uses TRBV5-4 and TRBJ2-5; D is possibly TRBD1 (6 bases). The ends were cut back, 3 bases at V and 3 bases at J, with 15 bases in the middle. The V gene's germline CDR1 is SGHNT and CDR2 YYREEE (reference sequence). The CDR3 covers 15 residues. The CDR3 DNA follows: TGTGCCAGCAGCTCACCCGGACAGTTAGAAGAGACCCAGTACTTC. Its translation is CASSSPGQLEETQYF.

V gene TRBV20-1 combines with J gene TRBJ1-1; 9 positions agree with TRBD1. Germline loops: CDR1 DFQATT, CDR2 SNEGSKA (reference sequence). This CDR3 is 14 amino acids long. Trimming cost V 2 bases and J 3 bases; bases outside gene matches: 4. CDR3 sequence: CSARSTGGDTEAFF. The DNA of the CDR3 is TGCAGTGCTAGAAGCACAGGGGGCGACACTGAAGCTTTCTTT.

Turning to this clonotype: A read error is possible here, since a much larger clone lies one base away. The chain uses TRBV2 and TRBJ2-2; unclear D gene. Germline V CDR1 and CDR2: SNHLY, FYNNEI. The CDR3 runs 13 residues. Between the trimmed V and J ends, which lost 7 bases and 0 bases, there was a span of 6 bases. The CDR3 spells CASTQPNTGELFF. The CDR3 DNA is TGTGCCAGCACCCAACCGAACACCGGGGAGCTGTTTTTT.

Many counts were recorded for this clonotype. J is TRBJ1-1 and V is TRBV28, with 8 bases matching TRBD1. This CDR3 region has 15 residues. Germline CDR1 MDHEN, CDR2 SYDVKM. The junction had 4 bases not matched to a gene; V was cut back by 4 bases and J by 0 bases. The CDR3 reads CASSYDRGLNTEAFF. The DNA for the CDR3 is TGTGCCAGCAGTTACGACAGGGGATTGAACACTGAAGCTTTCTTT.

This clonotype showed up just once. Possible read error: a much larger clone is one base away. V gene TRBV6-1 combines with J gene TRBJ1-5; 8 positions agree with TRBD1. Germline CDR1 MNHNS, CDR2 SASEGT. After removal of 3 bases from V and 2 bases from J, the junction contained 9 bases not matched to a gene. This CDR3 comprises 17 residues. CDR3 nucleotide sequence: TGTGCCAGCAGTGAGACGACAGGGGACTATGGCAATCAGCCCCAGCATTTT. As protein: CASSETTGDYGNQPQHF.

In this sample, this clonotype turned up many times. The chain links TRBV15 to TRBJ2-2, with D hard to call. V was clipped by 6 bases and J by 5 bases, with 19 bases between them. CDR1 and CDR2 from the germline V gene are LNHNV and YYDKDF (reference sequence). The CDR3 loop spans 16 amino acids. The CDR3 sequence: CATSDSVTVETGELFF. The DNA of the CDR3 is TGTGCCACCAGTGATAGTGTGACGGTAGAGACCGGGGAGCTGTTTTTT.

The rearrangement links TRBV3-1 to TRBJ2-4; D possibly corresponds to TRBD2 (5 bases). V was pared by 4 bases and J by 6 bases, with 16 bases between. The V gene's germline CDR1 is LGHDT and CDR2 YNNKEL (reference sequence). There are 15 residues in the CDR3. In DNA form, the CDR3 reads TGTGCCAGCAGCCCGAGCAGGTTGGGGAGAAACATTCAGTACTTC. It is translated as CASSPSRLGRNIQYF.

This clonotype was observed many times. The V gene is TRBV2, the J gene TRBJ2-7; TRBD1 agrees at 11 bases. The germline V gene encodes CDR1 SNHLY and CDR2 FYNNEI. The V gene end was trimmed by 9 bases and the J gene end by 3 bases; junction bases not matched to a gene: 4. The CDR3 runs to 13 residues. CDR3 DNA sequence: TGTGCCAGTGGTGGGACAGGGGGCTACGAGCAGTACTTC. Translation: CASGGTGGYEQYF.